The clone carrying this T cell receptor (beta chain) was detected ten times or more. It was with unique molecular identifiers that the TCRbeta library was prepared. TCRdb ran MiXCR on the PCR reads and lists one entry per CDR3 protein. The sample lists 200,000 to 250,000 distinct CDR3 sequences, 9.7% occurring once. V trimming: 4 bases; J trimming: 3 bases; junction bases outside the gene matches: 9. The CDR3 has 16 residues. CDR1 and CDR2 (germline): MGHRA, YSYEKL. The entry originates in a study of T-cell reconstitution after alpha-beta-depleted transplantation in children. The material sequenced was PBMCs from the stem cell graft donor, taken from the stem cell graft. The TCR was taken from a human donor who donated a stem cell graft to a child with SCID. The V call is TRBV4-1, the J call TRBJ2-1; 7 bases match TRBD1. The CDR3 nucleotides read TGCGCCAGCAGCCCACGCTCCGGGACAGACTACAATGAGCAGTTCTTC. Translated: CASSPRSGTDYNEQFF.